A selection of T cell receptor beta chains follows, all from one sample in a study of blood T cell repertoires in COVID-19. This table comes from immunoSEQ multiplex PCR, and its TCRdb copy is limited to in-frame clones, with some not included. Of 25,000 to 40,000 clones in the sample, around 93% were seen once. Sequences were obtained from peripheral blood. Receptors originate from a human donor in a cohort sampled during active COVID-19. CDR3s include the opening cysteine and the closing phenylalanine or tryptophan. Each record gives: clone size, V gene, J gene, D gene, CDR3 protein, CDR3 DNA. A D gene is named only where the DNA matches it firmly. Clone size is not always given. Where it is, it says once, few, many or a class for expanded clones.

-	TRBV9	TRBJ1-1	-	CASSVSSRGTEAFF	TGTGCCAGCAGCGTGTCGAGCAGGGGAACTGAAGCTTTCTTT
once	TRBV5-1	TRBJ1-1	TRBD1	CASSLGQGATEAFF	TGCGCCAGCAGCTTGGGACAGGGGGCCACTGAAGCTTTCTTT
-	TRBV4-2	TRBJ1-2	TRBD1	CASSPGQGYGDTF	TGTGCCAGCAGCCCGGGACAGGGCTATGGGGACACCTTC
once	TRBV27	TRBJ2-1	TRBD2	CATSPGGLGPSGFF	TGTGCCACTTCCCCGGGGGGGTTGGGGCCTAGCGGCTTCTTC
-	TRBV6-2/TRBV6-3	TRBJ2-1	-	CASSPGLHSYNEQFF	TGTGCCAGCAGCCCCGGACTACACTCCTACAATGAGCAGTTCTTC
-	TRBV7-2	TRBJ2-1	TRBD2	CASRGLATYNEQFF	TGTGCCAGCCGCGGACTAGCGACCTACAATGAGCAGTTCTTC
-	TRBV7-9	TRBJ2-4	TRBD1	CASSDQTGSIQYF	TGTGCCAGCAGCGACCAGACAGGGTCCATTCAGTACTTC
-	TRBV2	TRBJ1-5	-	CASSEIAGSNQPQHF	TGTGCCAGCAGTGAAATCGCGGGGAGCAATCAGCCCCAGCATTTT
-	TRBV11-3	TRBJ1-2	-	CASSLLGEDGYTF	TGTGCCAGCAGCTTACTAGGGGAGGATGGCTACACCTTC
-	TRBV9	TRBJ1-1	-	CASSVALDSPKAFF	TGTGCCAGCAGCGTAGCCCTGGACAGTCCGAAAGCTTTCTTT